These 22 T cell receptor beta chains were sequenced from one sample in a study of CD8+ T cells in alopecia areata. Sample treatment: oral pan-JAK inhibitor, 5-10 mg twice daily. Following RNA extraction, reverse transcription yielded cDNA that acted as the sequencing template. TCRdb's table, derived via immunoSEQ multiplex PCR, lists solely in-frame clones and lacks some. The table shows 150,000 to 250,000 clones, with about three fifths occurring only once. The specimen comprised CD4+ T cells sorted from blood, sampled at week 4, from a patient treated with tofacitinib. These receptors came from a human donor with alopecia areata.

The chain is built from TRBV5-6 and TRBJ1-1, with D hard to call. Germline loops: CDR1 SGHDT, CDR2 YYEEEE. This CDR3 has 14 amino acids. Trimming left V 2 bases short and J 11 bases short, with 19 bases between. CDR3 nucleotides: TGTGCCAGCAGCTTATGGACCGTGAGTCCCCCGGCTTTCTTT. Its protein is CASSLWTVSPPAFF.

This clone was seen more than once but under ten times. The identical CDR3 is also encoded by other nucleotide sequences in the sample. The chain has TRBV29-1 and TRBJ2-1; D may match TRBD1 or TRBD2 (5 bases each). V lost 2 bases, J lost 13 bases, and 12 bases lay in between. The V gene's germline CDR1 is SQVTM and CDR2 ANQGSEA. The CDR3 runs to 11 residues. CDR3 protein: CSVESGGGQFF. For the CDR3, the DNA is TGCAGCGTTGAAAGTGGGGGTGGACAGTTCTTC.

The chain uses TRBV4-1 and TRBJ2-5; TRBD2 agrees at 9 bases. V lost 1 base to trimming and J lost 1 base; unmatched junction nucleotides: 4. CDR1 is MGHRA and CDR2 is YSYEKL in the germline V gene. The CDR3 runs to 16 residues. Written as DNA, the CDR3 is TGCGCCAGCAGCCAAGGCTTAGCGGGGGCCCAAGAGACCCAGTACTTC. This gives the protein CASSQGLAGAQETQYF.

The chain couples TRBV4-1 to TRBJ1-2, with TRBD1 matching 7 bases. CDR3 length: 13 residues. Trimming cost V 2 bases and J 8 bases; bases outside gene matches: 5. CDR1 is MGHRA and CDR2 is YSYEKL in the germline V gene. The CDR3 bases are TGCGCCAGCAGCCAACCGGGACAGCTAGGCTACACCTTC. The encoded protein is CASSQPGQLGYTF.

V is TRBV28 and J is TRBJ2-7; 7 bases are a match to TRBD1. The length of the CDR3 is 15 residues. Germline loops: CDR1 MDHEN, CDR2 SYDVKM. The J segment lost 2 bases and the V segment lost 5 bases, leaving 9 bases of the junction unmatched. The CDR3 DNA reads TGTGCCAGCAGTGCCCCCGGGACAGCTACCTACGAGCAGTACTTC. It encodes CASSAPGTATYEQYF. Full variable domain (missing parts from reference TRBV28 and TRBJ2-7): DVKVTQSSRYLVKRTGEKVFLECVQDMDHENMFWYRQDPGLGLRLIYFSYDVKMKEKGDIPEGYSVSREKKERFSLILESASTNQTSMYLCASSAPGTATYEQYFGPGTRLTVT.

This chain connects TRBV27 to TRBJ2-7, with 8 bases identical to TRBD1. The J segment lost 4 bases and the V segment lost 7 bases, leaving 9 bases of the junction unmatched. The CDR3 runs to 14 residues. Germline lookup yields CDR1 MNHEY and CDR2 SMNVEV (reference sequence). The CDR3 coding sequence is TGTGCCAGCACGACACACCGGGACAGGTACGAGCAGTACTTC. Its translation is CASTTHRDRYEQYF.

This sequence joins TRBV5-4 and TRBJ1-6; D is uncertain. This CDR3 has 16 amino acids. V was pared by 2 bases and J by 0 bases, with 9 bases between. Looked up from germline, CDR1 is SGHNT and CDR2 is YYREEE (reference sequence). The CDR3 bases are TGTGCCAGCAGCTTACGACACCTCTCCTATAATTCACCCCTCCACTTT. Translation: CASSLRHLSYNSPLHF. Together with reference TRBV5-4 and TRBJ1-6, the CDR3 gives the full variable domain: ETGVTQSPTHLIKTRGQQVTLRCSSQSGHNTVSWYQQALGQGPQFIFQYYREEENGRGNFPPRFSGLQFPNYSSELNVNALELDDSALYLCASSLRHLSYNSPLHFGNGTRLTVT.

This clone was seen a few times. The chain carries TRBV28 and TRBJ1-3; 7 nucleotides agree with TRBD1. Germline values: CDR1 MDHEN, CDR2 SYDVKM. The CDR3 runs 15 residues. With 4 bases clipped from V and 6 bases from J, the junction kept 9 bases outside the gene matches. The CDR3 protein is CASSSPTGLVNTIYF. The CDR3 nucleotides are TGTGCCAGCAGTTCCCCGACAGGGCTAGTAAACACCATATATTTT. Drawing the rest from reference TRBV28 and TRBJ1-3, the complete variable domain is DVKVTQSSRYLVKRTGEKVFLECVQDMDHENMFWYRQDPGLGLRLIYFSYDVKMKEKGDIPEGYSVSREKKERFSLILESASTNQTSMYLCASSSPTGLVNTIYFGEGSWLTVV.

The rearrangement links TRBV30 to TRBJ2-7; no clear D gene. V was cut by 0 bases and J by 3 bases, with 6 bases left in between. The CDR3 covers 12 residues. Per germline, CDR1 GTSNPN and CDR2 SVGIG (reference sequence). DNA for the CDR3: TGTGCCTGGAGTGTCTTAGGCTACGAGCAGTACTTC. Its protein product is CAWSVLGYEQYF.

This chain joins TRBV7-9 and TRBJ1-2; the D is unclear. CDR1 is SEHNR and CDR2 is FQNEAQ in the germline V gene (reference sequence). This CDR3 has 15 amino acids. Trimming pared 5 bases from V and 3 bases from J, leaving 16 bases between. The CDR3 loop reads CASSHQGHMDYGYTF. In DNA form, the CDR3 reads TGTGCCAGCAGCCACCAAGGTCACATGGACTATGGCTACACCTTC.

The V gene is TRBV7-2, the J gene TRBJ2-3; D ambiguous. The CDR3 totals 14 residues. Trimming stripped 5 bases from V and 0 bases from J, with 9 bases between. Germline CDR1 and CDR2: SGHTA and FQGNSA. The CDR3 is CASSLGFSTDTQYF. CDR3 nucleotide sequence: TGTGCCAGCAGCCTAGGCTTTAGCACAGATACGCAGTATTTT.

This clone has more than one count but fewer than ten. The CDR3 region is CASTDFVNTQYF. DNA for the CDR3: TGTGCCAGCACCGATTTCGTAAATACGCAGTATTTT. The rearrangement uses TRBV5-6 and TRBJ2-3; D is unclear. The CDR3 loop spans 12 amino acids. The germline V gene encodes CDR1 SGHDT and CDR2 YYEEEE. The V gene lost 6 bases and the J gene lost 7 bases, with 12 bases spanning the gap.

This clone was seen a few times. The rearrangement uses TRBV20-1 and TRBJ2-1, with D tentatively TRBD2 (6 bases). V dropped 3 bases and J dropped 14 bases, with 11 bases sitting between them. CDR3 length: 10 amino acids. From germline, CDR1 is DFQATT and CDR2 SNEGSKA (reference sequence). Here the CDR3 reads CSASKREEFF. For the CDR3, the DNA is TGCAGTGCTAGTAAGAGGGAGGAGTTCTTC.

The table lists this clone with a few counts. The chain joins TRBV30 to TRBJ2-1; possible D gene TRBD1, 6 bases. The germline V gene has CDR1 GTSNPN and CDR2 SVGIG (reference sequence). V was shortened by 7 bases and J by 16 bases, with 26 bases between the two germline ends. The CDR3 spans 13 residues. The CDR3 sequence: CASPIRGGRQVFF. The CDR3 coding sequence is TGTGCCTCACCCATTAGAGGGGGTCGACAAGTCTTCTTC.

The chain links TRBV6-1 to TRBJ1-6; TRBD1 aligns across 7 bases. The CDR3 sequence is 15 residues long. The V and J ends lost 5 bases and 10 bases, in that order; junction bases with no gene match: 11. Germline CDR1 is MNHNS and CDR2 is SASEGT. The CDR3: CASSNYRGGGSPLHF. The CDR3 region has the DNA TGTGCCAGCAGTAACTACAGGGGCGGGGGGTCACCCCTCCACTTT.

The J gene is TRBJ1-5, the V gene TRBV30; D call uncertain. CDR3 length: 13 amino acids. Germline CDR1 is GTSNPN and CDR2 is SVGIG (reference sequence). The V and J ends lost 0 bases and 5 bases respectively, with 8 bases between them. The DNA of the CDR3 is TGTGCCTGGAGTGTGGGCACCGATCAGCCCCAGCATTTT. Translated: CAWSVGTDQPQHF.

The chain recombines TRBV25-1 with TRBJ2-3; the D gene is possibly TRBD1 (5 bases). CDR3 size: 13 residues. Trimming left V 6 bases short and J 4 bases short, with 11 bases between. Germline CDR1 MGHDK, CDR2 SYGVNS. The CDR3 loop reads CASSPKGADTQYF. DNA of the CDR3: TGTGCCAGCAGCCCCAAAGGGGCAGATACGCAGTATTTT.

This chain links TRBV28 with TRBJ2-7, with 9 nucleotides matching TRBD1. Germline assignment: CDR1 MDHEN and CDR2 SYDVKM. The V segment lost 6 bases and the J segment 8 bases; nucleotides outside the gene matches: 5. The CDR3 contains 12 residues. Written as DNA, the CDR3 is TGTGCCAGCAGAGAAACAGGGGGCAAGCAGTACTTC. It codes for CASRETGGKQYF.

The CDR3 spells CASSYFPVGGETQYF. The CDR3 nucleotides read TGTGCCAGCAGTTACTTCCCGGTCGGAGGGGAGACCCAGTACTTC. The genes are TRBV6-5 and TRBJ2-5; possibly TRBD2 for D (6 bases). The germline CDR1 and CDR2 sequences are MNHEY and SVGAGI. Trimming cost V 1 base and J 5 bases, with 14 bases left between them. The CDR3 is 15 amino acids.

The chain joins TRBV4-1 to TRBJ2-5, with 9 nucleotides matching TRBD1. After removal of 5 bases from V and 1 base from J, the junction contained 5 bases not matched to a gene. The CDR3 runs to 15 residues. Germline V CDR1 and CDR2: MGHRA, YSYEKL. The CDR3 sequence: CASSGTGGSQETQYF. The DNA of the CDR3 is TGCGCCAGCAGCGGAACAGGGGGCTCCCAAGAGACCCAGTACTTC.

J is TRBJ2-3 and V is TRBV29-1; TRBD1 agrees at 8 bases. From germline, CDR1 is SQVTM and CDR2 ANQGSEA. The CDR3 spans 14 residues. V was pared by 4 bases and J by 3 bases, with 6 bases of the junction left unmatched. The CDR3 DNA sequence: TGCAGCGTTGGGACAGGGAGTGCGACAGATACGCAGTATTTT. This codes for CSVGTGSATDTQYF.

This chain uses TRBV6-5 with TRBJ2-5; 7 bases align to TRBD1. CDR1 and CDR2 from the germline V gene are MNHEY and SVGAGI. The CDR3 totals 15 residues. With 5 bases clipped from V and 5 bases from J, the junction kept 11 bases outside the gene matches. For the CDR3, the DNA is TGTGCCAGCAGTCGTTACAGGGGTTCTGAGGAGACCCAGTACTTC. Translation gives CASSRYRGSEETQYF.